The sequence of this T cell receptor (beta chain) was determined in a study of regulatory T cells in long-lasting Graves disease. This clonotype has only a few counts. Time point denoted: newly diagnosed GD, antithyroid drugs for less than 3 months. With RNA extracted from PBMCs as input, the TCR library was made. In building TCR beta libraries, iRepertoire HTBI primers were used together with Arm-PCR of CDR3 regions. TCRdb ran MiXCR on the multiplex PCR reads and lists one entry per CDR3 protein. The table has over 400,000 distinct CDR3 sequences, around 13% seen once. CDR1 SGHDT and CDR2 YYEEEE come from the germline V gene. V was clipped by 0 bases and J by 3 bases, with 10 bases between them. The CDR3 totals 14 residues. The sample also formed part of further work on T cells in Graves' hyperthyroidism and ophthalmopathy. This second study says: Using the HTBI primer set, a first-round RT-PCR was run on the TCR CDR3.

The rearrangement links TRBV5-6 to TRBJ2-7, with D uncertain. The clonotype originates from a woman aged 45 to 65 with Graves disease. The sequenced sample was peripheral blood mononuclear cells (PBMCs), obtained at new diagnosis, from a patient treated with antithyroid drugs. CDR3 sequence (DNA): TGTGCCAGCAGCTTGGGTGACACCTACTACGAGCAGTACTTC. Protein product: CASSLGDTYYEQYF.